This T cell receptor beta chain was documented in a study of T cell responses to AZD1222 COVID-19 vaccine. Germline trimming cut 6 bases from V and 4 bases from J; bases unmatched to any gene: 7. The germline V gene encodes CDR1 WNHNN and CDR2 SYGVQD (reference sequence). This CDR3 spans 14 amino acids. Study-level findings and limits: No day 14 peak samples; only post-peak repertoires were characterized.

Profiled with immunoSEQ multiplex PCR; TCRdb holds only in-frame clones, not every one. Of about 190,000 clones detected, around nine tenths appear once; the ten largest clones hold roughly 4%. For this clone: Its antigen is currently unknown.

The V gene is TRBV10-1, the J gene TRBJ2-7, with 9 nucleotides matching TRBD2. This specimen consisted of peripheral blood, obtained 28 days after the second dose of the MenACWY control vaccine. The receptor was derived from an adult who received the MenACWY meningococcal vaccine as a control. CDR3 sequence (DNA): TGCGCCAGCAGCGTCACAGCGGGAGGTTACGAGCAGTACTTC. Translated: CASSVTAGGYEQYF.